This T cell receptor (beta chain) was captured by sequencing in a study of blood T cell repertoires in COVID-19. Germline assignment: CDR1 SGHTA and CDR2 FQGNSA. The length of the CDR3 is 15 residues. The V gene end was trimmed by 7 bases and the J gene end by 10 bases; junction bases not matched to a gene: 10. TCRdb's table, derived via immunoSEQ multiplex PCR, lists solely in-frame clones and lacks some. The data show some 190,000 clones, roughly 86% seen once. The chain carries TRBV7-2 and TRBJ1-6; the match to TRBD1 covers 10 bases. The receptor comes from a man in his forties or fifties with acute COVID-19. Sequences were obtained from PBMCs or T cells enriched from blood (not recorded which). The CDR3 sequence is CASTLGDRGLSPLHF. The DNA for the CDR3 is TGTGCCAGCACCCTAGGGGACAGGGGTCTCTCACCCCTCCACTTT.